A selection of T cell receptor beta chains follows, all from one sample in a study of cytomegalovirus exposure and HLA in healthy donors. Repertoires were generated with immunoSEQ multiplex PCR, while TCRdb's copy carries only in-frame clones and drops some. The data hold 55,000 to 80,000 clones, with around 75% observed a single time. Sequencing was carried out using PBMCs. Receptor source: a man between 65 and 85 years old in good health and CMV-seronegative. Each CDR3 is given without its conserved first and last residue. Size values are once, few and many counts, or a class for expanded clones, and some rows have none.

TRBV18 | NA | ASSPIGTASGTQY
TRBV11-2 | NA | ASSFTGVKEKLF
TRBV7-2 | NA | ASSPQVGDRAGNTIY
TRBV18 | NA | ASSPQTGYNEQF
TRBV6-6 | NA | ASSSGQGLDTQY
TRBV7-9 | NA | ASSSGQGTRYGYT
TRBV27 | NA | ASSSLLTYEQY
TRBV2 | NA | ASRDLLAFEQY
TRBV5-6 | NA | ASIIQGINNYGYT
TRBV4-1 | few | ASLQHGGNNEQF
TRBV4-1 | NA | ASSPPSYEQY
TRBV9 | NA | ASKGQGFGEQF
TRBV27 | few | ASSFSGANVLT
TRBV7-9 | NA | ASSPVGTSGRRGEQF
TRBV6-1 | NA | ASTSPLNYGYT
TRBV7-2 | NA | ASSLVGTGAGQPQH
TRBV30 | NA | AWSTNTGELF
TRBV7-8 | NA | ASSPTSGQGYRYEQY
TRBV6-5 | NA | ASSRGLLQETQY
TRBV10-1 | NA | ASSAGSEQY
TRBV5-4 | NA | ASSGRQVPNEAF
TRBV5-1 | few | ASSSTGETYEQY
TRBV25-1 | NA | ASQPGVGLREAF
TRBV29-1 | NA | SVAWREATQY
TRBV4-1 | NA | ASSQQGQGRGPLH
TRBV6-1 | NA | ASIGLDTSIGGYT
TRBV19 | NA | ASSWGTGRGSYNSPLH
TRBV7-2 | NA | ASRQGMDSRETQY
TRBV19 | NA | ASSGTGGYQPQH
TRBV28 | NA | ASIWGGNQPQH
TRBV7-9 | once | ASSAQTLTGVDEQF